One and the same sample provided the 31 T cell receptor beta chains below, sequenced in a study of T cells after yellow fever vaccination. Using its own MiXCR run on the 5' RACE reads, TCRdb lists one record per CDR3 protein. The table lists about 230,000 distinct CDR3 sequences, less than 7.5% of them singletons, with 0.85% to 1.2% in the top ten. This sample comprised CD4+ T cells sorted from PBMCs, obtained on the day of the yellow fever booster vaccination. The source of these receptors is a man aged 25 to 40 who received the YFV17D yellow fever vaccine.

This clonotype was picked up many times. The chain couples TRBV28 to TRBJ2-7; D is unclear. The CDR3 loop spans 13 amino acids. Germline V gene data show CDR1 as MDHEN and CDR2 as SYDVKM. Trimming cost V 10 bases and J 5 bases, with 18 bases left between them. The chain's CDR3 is CANWSGIRNEQYF. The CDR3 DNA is TGTGCCAACTGGAGTGGAATAAGAAACGAGCAGTACTTC.

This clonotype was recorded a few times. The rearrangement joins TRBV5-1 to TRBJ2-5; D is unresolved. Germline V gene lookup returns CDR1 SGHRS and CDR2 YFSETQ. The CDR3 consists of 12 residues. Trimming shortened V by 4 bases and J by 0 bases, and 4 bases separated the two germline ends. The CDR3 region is CASSKHQETQYF. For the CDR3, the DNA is TGCGCCAGCAGCAAGCACCAAGAGACCCAGTACTTC.

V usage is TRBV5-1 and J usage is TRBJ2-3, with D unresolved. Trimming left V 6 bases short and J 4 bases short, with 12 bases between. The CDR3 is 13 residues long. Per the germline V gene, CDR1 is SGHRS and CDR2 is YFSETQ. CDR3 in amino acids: CASNEALADTQYF. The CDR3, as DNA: TGCGCCAGCAATGAAGCGTTAGCAGATACGCAGTATTTT. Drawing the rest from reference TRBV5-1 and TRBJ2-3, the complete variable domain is KAGVTQTPRYLIKTRGQQVTLSCSPISGHRSVSWYQQTPGQGLQFLFEYFSETQRNKGNFPGRFSGRQFSNSRSEMNVSTLELGDSALYLCASNEALADTQYFGPGTRLTVL.

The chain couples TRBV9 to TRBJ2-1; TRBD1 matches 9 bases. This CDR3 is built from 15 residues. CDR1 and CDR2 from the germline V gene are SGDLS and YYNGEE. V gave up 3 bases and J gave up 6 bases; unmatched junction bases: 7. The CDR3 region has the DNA TGTGCCAGCAGCGGAAACCGGGACAGGGCCAATGAGCAGTTCTTC. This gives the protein CASSGNRDRANEQFF.

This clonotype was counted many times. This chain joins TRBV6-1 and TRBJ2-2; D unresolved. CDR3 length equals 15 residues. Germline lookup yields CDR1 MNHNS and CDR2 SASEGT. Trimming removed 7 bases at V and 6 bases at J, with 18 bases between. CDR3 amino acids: CASILSGPQAGELFF. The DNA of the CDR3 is TGTGCCAGCATCCTTTCTGGGCCCCAGGCCGGGGAGCTGTTTTTT.

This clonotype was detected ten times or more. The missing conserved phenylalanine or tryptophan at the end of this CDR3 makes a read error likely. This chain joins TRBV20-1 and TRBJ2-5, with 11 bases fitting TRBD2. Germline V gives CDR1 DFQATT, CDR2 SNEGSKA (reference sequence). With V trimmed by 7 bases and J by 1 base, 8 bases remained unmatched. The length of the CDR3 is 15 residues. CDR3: CSVSRLAGTQETQYL. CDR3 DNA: TGCAGTGTTTCCCGACTAGCGGGGACCCAAGAGACCCAGTACTTA.

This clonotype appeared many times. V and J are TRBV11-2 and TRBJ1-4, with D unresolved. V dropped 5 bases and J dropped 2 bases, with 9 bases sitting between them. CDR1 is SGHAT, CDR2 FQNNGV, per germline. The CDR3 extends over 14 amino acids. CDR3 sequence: CASSPPATNEKLFF. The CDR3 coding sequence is TGTGCCAGCAGCCCCCCGGCGACTAATGAAAAACTGTTTTTT.

The DNA of the CDR3 is TGCGCCAGCAAGGCCGACCTAGGCGGTGAGCAGTTCTTC. It codes for CASKADLGGEQFF. The V and J genes are TRBV5-1 and TRBJ2-1; D is unresolved. This CDR3 is built from 13 residues. The V gene's germline CDR1 is SGHRS and CDR2 YFSETQ. Trimming removed 6 bases at V and 9 bases at J, with 16 bases between.

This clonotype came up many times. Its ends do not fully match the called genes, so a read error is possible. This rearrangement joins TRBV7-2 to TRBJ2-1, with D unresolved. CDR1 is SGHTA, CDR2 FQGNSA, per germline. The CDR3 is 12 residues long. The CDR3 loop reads CASSIAPNEQFF. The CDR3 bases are TGTGCCAGCAGCATAGCCCCCAATGAGCAGTTCTTC.

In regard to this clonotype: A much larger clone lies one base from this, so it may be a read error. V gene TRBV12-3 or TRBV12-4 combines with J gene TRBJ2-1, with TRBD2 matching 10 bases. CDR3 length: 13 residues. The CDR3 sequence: CASSSGRGNERFF. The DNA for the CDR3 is TGTGCCAGCAGTAGCGGGAGGGGCAATGAGCGGTTCTTC.

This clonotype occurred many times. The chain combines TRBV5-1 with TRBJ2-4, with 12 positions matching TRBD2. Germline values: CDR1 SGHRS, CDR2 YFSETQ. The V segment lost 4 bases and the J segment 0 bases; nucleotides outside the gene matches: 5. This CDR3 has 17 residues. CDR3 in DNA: TGCGCCAGCAGCGACCGACTAGCGGGAGAAGCCAAAAACATTCAGTACTTC. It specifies CASSDRLAGEAKNIQYF.

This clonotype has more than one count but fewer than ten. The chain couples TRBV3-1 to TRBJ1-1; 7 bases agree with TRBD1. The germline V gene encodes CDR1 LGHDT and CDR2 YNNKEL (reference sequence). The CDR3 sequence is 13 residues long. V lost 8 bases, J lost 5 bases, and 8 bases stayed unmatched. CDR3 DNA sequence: TGTGCCAGCTGCTTAACAGGGGCGACTGAAGCTTTCTTT. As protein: CASCLTGATEAFF.

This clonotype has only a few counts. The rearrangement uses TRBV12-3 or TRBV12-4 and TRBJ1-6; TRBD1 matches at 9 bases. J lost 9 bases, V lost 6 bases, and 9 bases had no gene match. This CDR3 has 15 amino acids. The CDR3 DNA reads TGTGCCAGCAGACCCGGACAGGGGAGGTCTTCACCCCTCCACTTT. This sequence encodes CASRPGQGRSSPLHF.

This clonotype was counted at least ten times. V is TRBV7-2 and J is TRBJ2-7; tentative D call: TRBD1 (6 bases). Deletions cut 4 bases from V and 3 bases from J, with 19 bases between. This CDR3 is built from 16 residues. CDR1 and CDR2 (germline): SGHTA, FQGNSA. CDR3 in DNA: TGTGCCAGCAGCTCCCCTCGGACCGGGACACACTACGAGCAGTACTTC. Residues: CASSSPRTGTHYEQYF. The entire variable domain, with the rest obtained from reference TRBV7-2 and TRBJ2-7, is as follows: GAGVSQSPSNKVTEKGKDVELRCDPISGHTALYWYRQSLGQGLEFLIYFQGNSAPDKSGLPSDRFSAERTGGSVSTLTIQRTQQEDSAVYLCASSSPRTGTHYEQYFGPGTRLTVT.

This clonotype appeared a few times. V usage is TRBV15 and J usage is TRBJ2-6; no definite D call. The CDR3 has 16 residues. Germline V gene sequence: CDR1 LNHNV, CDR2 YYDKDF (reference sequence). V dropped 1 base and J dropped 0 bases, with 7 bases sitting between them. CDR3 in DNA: TGTGCCACCAGCAGAGGCCGAATCTCTGGGGCCAACGTCCTGACTTTC. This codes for CATSRGRISGANVLTF.

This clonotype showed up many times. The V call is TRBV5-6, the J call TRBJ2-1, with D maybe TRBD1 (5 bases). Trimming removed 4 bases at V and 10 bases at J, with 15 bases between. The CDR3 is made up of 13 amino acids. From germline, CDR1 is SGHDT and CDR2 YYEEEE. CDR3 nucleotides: TGTGCCAGCAGCGCAGCAGGGTTAGGCGAGCAGTTCTTC. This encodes CASSAAGLGEQFF. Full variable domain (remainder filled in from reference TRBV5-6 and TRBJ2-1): DAGVTQSPTHLIKTRGQQVTLRCSPKSGHDTVSWYQQALGQGPQFIFQYYEEEERQRGNFPDRFSGHQFPNYSSELNVNALLLGDSALYLCASSAAGLGEQFFGPGTRLTVL.

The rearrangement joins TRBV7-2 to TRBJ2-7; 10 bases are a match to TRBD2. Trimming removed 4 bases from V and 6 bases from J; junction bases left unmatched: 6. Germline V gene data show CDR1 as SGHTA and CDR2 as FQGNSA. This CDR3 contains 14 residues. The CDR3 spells CASSSAGGPGEQYF. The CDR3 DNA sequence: TGTGCCAGCAGCTCAGCGGGAGGGCCGGGCGAGCAGTACTTC.

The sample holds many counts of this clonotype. CDR3 sequence reads: CSVTRDRAEAFF. DNA for the CDR3: TGCAGCGTGACCCGGGATAGGGCTGAAGCTTTCTTT. V gene TRBV29-1 combines with J gene TRBJ1-1; D gene unclear. Trimming removed 6 bases at V and 6 bases at J, with 14 bases between. This CDR3 is 12 amino acids long. Germline CDR1 is SQVTM and CDR2 is ANQGSEA.

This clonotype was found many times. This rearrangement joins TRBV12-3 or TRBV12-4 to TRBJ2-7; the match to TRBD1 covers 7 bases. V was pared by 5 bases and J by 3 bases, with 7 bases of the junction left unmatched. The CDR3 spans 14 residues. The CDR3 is CASSIRDRSYEQYF. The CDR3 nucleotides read TGTGCCAGCAGTATCCGGGACAGAAGCTACGAGCAGTACTTC.

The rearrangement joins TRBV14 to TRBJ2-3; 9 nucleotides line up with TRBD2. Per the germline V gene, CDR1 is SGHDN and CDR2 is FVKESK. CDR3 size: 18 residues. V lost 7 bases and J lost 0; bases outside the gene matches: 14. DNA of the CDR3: TGTGCCAGCATCTCATCCCTAGCGGGATGTCGGAGCACAGATACGCAGTATTTT. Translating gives CASISSLAGCRSTDTQYF.

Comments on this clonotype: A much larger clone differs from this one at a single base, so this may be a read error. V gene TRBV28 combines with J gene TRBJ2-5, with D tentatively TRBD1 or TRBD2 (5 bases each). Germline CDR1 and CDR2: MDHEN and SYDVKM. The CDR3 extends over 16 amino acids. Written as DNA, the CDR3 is TGTGCCGGCAGTTCCTCGTCAGGGTTCGGGGAAGAGACCCAGTACTTC. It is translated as CAGSSSSGFGEETQYF.

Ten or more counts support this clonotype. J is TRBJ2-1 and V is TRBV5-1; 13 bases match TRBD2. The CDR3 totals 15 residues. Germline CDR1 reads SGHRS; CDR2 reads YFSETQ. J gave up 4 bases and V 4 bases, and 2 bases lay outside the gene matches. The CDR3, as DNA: TGCGCCAGCAGCACTAGCGGGAGGGGGTACAATGAGCAGTTCTTC. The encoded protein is CASSTSGRGYNEQFF.

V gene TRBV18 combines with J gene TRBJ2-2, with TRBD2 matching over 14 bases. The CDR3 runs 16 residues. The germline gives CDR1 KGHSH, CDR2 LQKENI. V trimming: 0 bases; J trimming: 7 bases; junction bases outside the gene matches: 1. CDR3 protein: CASSPPGLAGDGELFF. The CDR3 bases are TGTGCCAGCTCACCACCGGGACTAGCGGGAGACGGGGAGCTGTTTTTT.

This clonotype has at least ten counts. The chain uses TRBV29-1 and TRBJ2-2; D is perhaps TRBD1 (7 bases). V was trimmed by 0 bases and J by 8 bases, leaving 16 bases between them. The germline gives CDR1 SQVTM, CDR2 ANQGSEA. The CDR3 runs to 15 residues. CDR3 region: CSVEDAEGASGELFF. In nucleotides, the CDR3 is TGCAGCGTTGAAGATGCGGAGGGGGCGAGTGGGGAGCTGTTTTTT.

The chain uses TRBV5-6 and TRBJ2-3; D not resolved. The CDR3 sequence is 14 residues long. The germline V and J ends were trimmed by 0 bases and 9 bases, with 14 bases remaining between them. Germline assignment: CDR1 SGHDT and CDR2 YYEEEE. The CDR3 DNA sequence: TGTGCCAGCAGCTTGGCCGGTACTCTACGGACGCAGTATTTT. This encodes CASSLAGTLRTQYF.

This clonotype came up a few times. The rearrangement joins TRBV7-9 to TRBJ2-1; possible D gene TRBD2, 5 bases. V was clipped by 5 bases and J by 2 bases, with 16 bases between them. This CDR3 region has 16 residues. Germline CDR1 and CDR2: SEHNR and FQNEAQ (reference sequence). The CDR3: CASSPSTIWAYNEQFF. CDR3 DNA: TGTGCCAGCAGCCCCTCGACTATTTGGGCCTACAATGAGCAGTTCTTC. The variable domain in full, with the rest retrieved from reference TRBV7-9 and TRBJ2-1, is DTGVSQNPRHKITKRGQNVTFRCDPISEHNRLYWYRQTLGQGPEFLTYFQNEAQLEKSRLLSDRFSAERPKGSFSTLEIQRTEQGDSAMYLCASSPSTIWAYNEQFFGPGTRLTVL.

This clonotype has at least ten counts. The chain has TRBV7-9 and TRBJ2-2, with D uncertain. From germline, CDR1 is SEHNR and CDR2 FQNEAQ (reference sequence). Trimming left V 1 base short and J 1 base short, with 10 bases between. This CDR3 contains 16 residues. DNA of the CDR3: TGTGCCAGCAGCTTAGGCAGTGGAATGAACACCGGGGAGCTGTTTTTT. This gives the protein CASSLGSGMNTGELFF.

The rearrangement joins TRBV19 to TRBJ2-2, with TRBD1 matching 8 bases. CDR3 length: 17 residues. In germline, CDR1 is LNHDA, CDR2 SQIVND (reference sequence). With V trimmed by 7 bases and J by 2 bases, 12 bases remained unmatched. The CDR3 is CASIPGTGTANTGELFF. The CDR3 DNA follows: TGTGCCAGTATTCCCGGGACAGGCACAGCTAACACCGGGGAGCTGTTTTTT.

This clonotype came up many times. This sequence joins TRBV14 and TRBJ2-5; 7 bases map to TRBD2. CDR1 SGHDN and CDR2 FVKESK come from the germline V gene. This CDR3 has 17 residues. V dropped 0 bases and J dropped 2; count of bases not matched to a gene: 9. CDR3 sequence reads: CASSQERLAVFQETQYF. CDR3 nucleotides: TGTGCCAGCAGCCAAGAAAGGCTAGCGGTTTTTCAAGAGACCCAGTACTTC.

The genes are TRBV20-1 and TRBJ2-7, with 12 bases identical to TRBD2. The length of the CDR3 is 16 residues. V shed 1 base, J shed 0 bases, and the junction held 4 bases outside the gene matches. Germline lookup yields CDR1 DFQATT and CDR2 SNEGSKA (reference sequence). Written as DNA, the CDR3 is TGCAGTGCTAGAGGCCAGACTAGCGGGAGCTCCTACGAGCAGTACTTC. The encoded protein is CSARGQTSGSSYEQYF.

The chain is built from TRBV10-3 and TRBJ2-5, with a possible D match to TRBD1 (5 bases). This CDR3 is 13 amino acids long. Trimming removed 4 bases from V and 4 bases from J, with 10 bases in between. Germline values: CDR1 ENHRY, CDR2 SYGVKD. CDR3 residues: CAISGERGETQYF. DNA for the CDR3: TGTGCCATCAGTGGGGAAAGGGGAGAGACCCAGTACTTC.